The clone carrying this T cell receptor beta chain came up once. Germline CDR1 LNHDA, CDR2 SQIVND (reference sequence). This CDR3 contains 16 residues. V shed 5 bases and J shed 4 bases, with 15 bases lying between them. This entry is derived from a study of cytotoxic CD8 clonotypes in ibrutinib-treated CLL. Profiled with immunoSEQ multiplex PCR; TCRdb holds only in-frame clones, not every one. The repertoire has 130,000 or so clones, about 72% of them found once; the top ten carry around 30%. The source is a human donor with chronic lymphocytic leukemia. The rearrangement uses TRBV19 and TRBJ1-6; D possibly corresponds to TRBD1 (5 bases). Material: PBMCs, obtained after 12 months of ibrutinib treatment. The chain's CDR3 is CASSPRGPEYNSPLHF. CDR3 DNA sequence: TGTGCCAGTAGTCCCCGGGGACCAGAGTATAATTCACCCCTCCACTTT.